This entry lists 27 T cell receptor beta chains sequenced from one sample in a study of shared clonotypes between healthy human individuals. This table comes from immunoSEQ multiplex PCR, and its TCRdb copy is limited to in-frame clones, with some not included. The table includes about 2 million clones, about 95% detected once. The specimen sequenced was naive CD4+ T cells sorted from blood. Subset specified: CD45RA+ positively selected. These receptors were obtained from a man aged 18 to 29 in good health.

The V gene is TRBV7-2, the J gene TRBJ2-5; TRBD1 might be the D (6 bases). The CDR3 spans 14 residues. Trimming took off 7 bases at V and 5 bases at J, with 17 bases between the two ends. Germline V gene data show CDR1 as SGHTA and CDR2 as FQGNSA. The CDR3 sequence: CASTAPAQGETQYF. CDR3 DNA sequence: TGTGCCAGCACAGCCCCAGCCCAGGGGGAGACCCAGTACTTC.

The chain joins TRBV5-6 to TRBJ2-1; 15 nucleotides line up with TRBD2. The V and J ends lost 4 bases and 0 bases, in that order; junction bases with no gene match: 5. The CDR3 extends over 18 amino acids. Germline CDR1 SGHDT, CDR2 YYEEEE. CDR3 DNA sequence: TGTGCCAGCAGCCCCGGACTAGCGGGAGGGGACTCCTACAATGAGCAGTTCTTC. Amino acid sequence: CASSPGLAGGDSYNEQFF.

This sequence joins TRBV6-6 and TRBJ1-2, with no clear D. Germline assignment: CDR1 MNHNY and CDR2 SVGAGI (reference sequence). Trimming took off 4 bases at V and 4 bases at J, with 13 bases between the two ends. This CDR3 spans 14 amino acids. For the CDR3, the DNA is TGTGCCAGCAGTTTGTCTGTCCAAATCTATGGCTACACCTTC. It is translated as CASSLSVQIYGYTF.

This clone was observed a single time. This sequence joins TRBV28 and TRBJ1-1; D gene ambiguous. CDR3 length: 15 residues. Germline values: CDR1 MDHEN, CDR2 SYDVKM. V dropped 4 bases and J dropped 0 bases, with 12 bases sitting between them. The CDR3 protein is CASSSPGGLNTEAFF. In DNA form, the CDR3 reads TGTGCCAGCAGTTCCCCGGGCGGGTTGAACACTGAAGCTTTCTTT.

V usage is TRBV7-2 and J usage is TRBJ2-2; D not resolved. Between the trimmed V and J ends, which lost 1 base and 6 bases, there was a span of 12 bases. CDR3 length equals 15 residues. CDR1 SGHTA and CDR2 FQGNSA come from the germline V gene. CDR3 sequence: CASSLELGSPGELFF. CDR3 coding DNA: TGTGCCAGCAGCTTAGAGCTCGGTTCACCCGGGGAGCTGTTTTTT.

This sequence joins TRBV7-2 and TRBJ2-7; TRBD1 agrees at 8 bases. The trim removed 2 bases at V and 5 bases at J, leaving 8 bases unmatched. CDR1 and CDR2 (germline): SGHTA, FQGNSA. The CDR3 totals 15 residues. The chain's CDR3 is CASSLSYRGQDEQYF. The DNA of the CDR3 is TGTGCCAGCAGCTTAAGTTACAGGGGACAGGACGAGCAGTACTTC.

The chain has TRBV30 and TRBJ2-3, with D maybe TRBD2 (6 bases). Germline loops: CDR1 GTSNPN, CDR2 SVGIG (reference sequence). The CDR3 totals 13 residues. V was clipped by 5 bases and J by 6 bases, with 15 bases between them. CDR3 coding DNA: TGTGCCTGGGGTAACCCGGGAGTCGATACGCAGTATTTT. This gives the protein CAWGNPGVDTQYF.

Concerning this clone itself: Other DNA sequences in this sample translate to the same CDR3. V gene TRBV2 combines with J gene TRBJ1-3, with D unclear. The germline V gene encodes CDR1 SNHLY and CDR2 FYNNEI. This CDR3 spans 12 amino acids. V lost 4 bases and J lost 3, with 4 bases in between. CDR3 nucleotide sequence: TGTGCCAGCAGTGTAGGTGGAAACACCATATATTTT. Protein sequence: CASSVGGNTIYF.

The CDR3 reads CASSSGGGIYEQYF. The CDR3 DNA reads as TGTGCCAGCAGCTCTGGGGGGGGAATCTACGAGCAGTACTTC. V gene TRBV7-6 combines with J gene TRBJ2-7; 7 nucleotides match TRBD2. Germline V CDR1 and CDR2: SGHVS, FNYEAQ. The CDR3 extends over 14 amino acids. The V segment lost 4 bases and the J segment 3 bases; nucleotides outside the gene matches: 6. Variable domain in full (rest from reference TRBV7-6 and TRBJ2-7): GAGVSQSPRYKVTKRGQDVALRCDPISGHVSLYWYRQALGQGPEFLTYFNYEAQQDKSGLPNDRFSAERPEGSISTLTIQRTEQRDSAMYRCASSSGGGIYEQYFGPGTRLTVT.

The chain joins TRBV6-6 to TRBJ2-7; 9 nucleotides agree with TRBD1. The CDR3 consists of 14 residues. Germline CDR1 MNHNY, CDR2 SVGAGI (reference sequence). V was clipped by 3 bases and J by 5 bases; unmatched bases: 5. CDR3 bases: TGTGCCAGCAGTTATGGAGACAGGGGGGACGAGCAGTACTTC. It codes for CASSYGDRGDEQYF.

CDR3 residues: CASSFETTENSPLHF. The CDR3 nucleotides read TGTGCCAGCAGCTTTGAAACGACAGAAAATTCACCCCTCCACTTT. The chain is built from TRBV5-6 and TRBJ1-6; tentative D call: TRBD1 (5 bases). CDR3 length: 15 amino acids. The germline V gene encodes CDR1 SGHDT and CDR2 YYEEEE. Trimming removed 2 bases from V and 7 bases from J, with 13 bases in between. The full variable domain, with the rest looked up from reference TRBV5-6 and TRBJ1-6, is DAGVTQSPTHLIKTRGQQVTLRCSPKSGHDTVSWYQQALGQGPQFIFQYYEEEERQRGNFPDRFSGHQFPNYSSELNVNALLLGDSALYLCASSFETTENSPLHFGNGTRLTVT.

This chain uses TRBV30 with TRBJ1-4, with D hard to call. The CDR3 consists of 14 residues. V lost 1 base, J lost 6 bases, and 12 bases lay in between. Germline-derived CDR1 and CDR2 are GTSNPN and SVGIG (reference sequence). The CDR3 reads CAWSGASRHEKLFF. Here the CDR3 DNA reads TGTGCCTGGAGTGGGGCCTCGCGCCATGAAAAACTGTTTTTT.

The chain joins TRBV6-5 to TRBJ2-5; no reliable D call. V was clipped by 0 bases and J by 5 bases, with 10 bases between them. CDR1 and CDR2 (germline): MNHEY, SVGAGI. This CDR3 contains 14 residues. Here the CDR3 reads CASSYSSPFETQYF. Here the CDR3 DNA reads TGTGCCAGCAGTTACTCGTCACCCTTTGAGACCCAGTACTTC.

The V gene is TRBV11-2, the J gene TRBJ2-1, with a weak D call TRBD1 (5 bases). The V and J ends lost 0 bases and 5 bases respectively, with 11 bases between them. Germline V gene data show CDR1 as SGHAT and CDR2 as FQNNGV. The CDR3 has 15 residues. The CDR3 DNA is TGTGCCAGCAGCTTAGATCGACAGCGCCACAATGAGCAGTTCTTC. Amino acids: CASSLDRQRHNEQFF.

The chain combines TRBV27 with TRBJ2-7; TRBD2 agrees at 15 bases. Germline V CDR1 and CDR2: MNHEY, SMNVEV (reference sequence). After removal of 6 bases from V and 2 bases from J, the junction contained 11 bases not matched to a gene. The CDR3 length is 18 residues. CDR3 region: CASSPGLAGGLSPYEQYF. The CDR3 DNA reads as TGTGCCAGCAGCCCCGGACTAGCGGGGGGGCTCTCCCCCTACGAGCAGTACTTC.

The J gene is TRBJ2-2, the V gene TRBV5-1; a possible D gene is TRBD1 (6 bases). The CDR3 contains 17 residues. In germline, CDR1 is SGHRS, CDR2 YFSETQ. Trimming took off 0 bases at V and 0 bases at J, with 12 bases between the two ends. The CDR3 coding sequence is TGCGCCAGCAGCTTGGAAGGGGGACGGTCGAACACCGGGGAGCTGTTTTTT. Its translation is CASSLEGGRSNTGELFF.

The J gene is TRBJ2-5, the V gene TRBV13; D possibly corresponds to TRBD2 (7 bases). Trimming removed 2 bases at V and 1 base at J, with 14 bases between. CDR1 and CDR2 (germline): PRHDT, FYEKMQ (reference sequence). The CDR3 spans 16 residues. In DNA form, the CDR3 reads TGTGCCAGCAGCTTATCCCGGAGGGGGGGCCAAGAGACCCAGTACTTC. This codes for CASSLSRRGGQETQYF.

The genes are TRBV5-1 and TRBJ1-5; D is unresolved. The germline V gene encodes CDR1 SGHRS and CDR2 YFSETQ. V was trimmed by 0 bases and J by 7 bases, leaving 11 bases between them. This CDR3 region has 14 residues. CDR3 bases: TGCGCCAGCAGCTTGGAGGGCGGGAAACAGCCCCAGCATTTT. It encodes CASSLEGGKQPQHF.

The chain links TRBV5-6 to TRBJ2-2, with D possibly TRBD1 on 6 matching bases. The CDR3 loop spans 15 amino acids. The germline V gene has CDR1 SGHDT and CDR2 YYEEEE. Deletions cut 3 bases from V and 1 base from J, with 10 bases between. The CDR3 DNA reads TGTGCCAGCAGCTCCCAACAGGGGAACACCGGGGAGCTGTTTTTT. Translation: CASSSQQGNTGELFF.

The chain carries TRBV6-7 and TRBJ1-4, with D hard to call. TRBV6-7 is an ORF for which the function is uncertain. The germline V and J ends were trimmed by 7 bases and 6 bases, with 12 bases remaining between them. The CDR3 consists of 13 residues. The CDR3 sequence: CASNGPSDEKLFF. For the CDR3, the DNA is TGTGCCAGCAATGGGCCGTCGGATGAAAAACTGTTTTTT.

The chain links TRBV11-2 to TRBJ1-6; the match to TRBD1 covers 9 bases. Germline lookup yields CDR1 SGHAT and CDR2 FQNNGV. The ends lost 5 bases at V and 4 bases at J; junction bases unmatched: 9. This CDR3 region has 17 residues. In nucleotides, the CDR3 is TGTGCCAGCAGCCCCATCCGGGACAGGGAGTATAATTCACCCCTCCACTTT. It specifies CASSPIRDREYNSPLHF. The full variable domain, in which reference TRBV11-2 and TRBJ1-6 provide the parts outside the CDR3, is EAGVAQSPRYKIIEKRQSVAFWCNPISGHATLYWYQQILGQGPKLLIQFQNNGVVDDSQLPKDRFSAERLKGVDSTLKIQPAKLEDSAVYLCASSPIRDREYNSPLHFGNGTRLTVT.

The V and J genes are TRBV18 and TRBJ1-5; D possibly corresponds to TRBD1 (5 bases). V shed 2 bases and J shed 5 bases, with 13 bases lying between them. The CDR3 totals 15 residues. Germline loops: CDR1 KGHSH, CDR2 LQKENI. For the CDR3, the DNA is TGTGCCAGCTCACCAATAGGAGGGGCGGATCAGCCCCAGCATTTT. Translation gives CASSPIGGADQPQHF. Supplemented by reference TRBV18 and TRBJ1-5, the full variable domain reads NAGVMQNPRHLVRRRGQEARLRCSPMKGHSHVYWYRQLPEEGLKFMVYLQKENIIDESGMPKERFSAEFPKEGPSILRIQQVVRGDSAAYFCASSPIGGADQPQHFGDGTRLSIL.

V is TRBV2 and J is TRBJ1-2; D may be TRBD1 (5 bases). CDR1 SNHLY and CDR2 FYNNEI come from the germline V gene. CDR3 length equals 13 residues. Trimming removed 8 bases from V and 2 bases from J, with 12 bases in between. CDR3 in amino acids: CASLGTANYGYTF. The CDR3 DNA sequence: TGTGCCAGCCTCGGGACCGCCAACTATGGCTACACCTTC. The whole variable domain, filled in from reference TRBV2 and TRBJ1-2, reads EPEVTQTPSHQVTQMGQEVILRCVPISNHLYFYWYRQILGQKVEFLVSFYNNEISEKSEIFDDQFSVERPDGSNFTLKIRSTKLEDSAMYFCASLGTANYGYTFGSGTRLTVV.

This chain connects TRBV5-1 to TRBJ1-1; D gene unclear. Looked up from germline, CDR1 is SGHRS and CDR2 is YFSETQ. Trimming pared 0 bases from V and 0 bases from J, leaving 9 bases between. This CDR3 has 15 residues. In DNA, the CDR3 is TGCGCCAGCAGCTTGGCTGGCTTAATGAACACTGAAGCTTTCTTT. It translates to CASSLAGLMNTEAFF.

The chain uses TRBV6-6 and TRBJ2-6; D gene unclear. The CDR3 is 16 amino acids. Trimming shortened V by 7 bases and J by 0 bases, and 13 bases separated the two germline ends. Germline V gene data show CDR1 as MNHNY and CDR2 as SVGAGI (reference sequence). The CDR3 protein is CASIWAMGSGANVLTF. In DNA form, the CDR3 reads TGTGCCAGCATTTGGGCTATGGGCTCTGGGGCCAACGTCCTGACTTTC.

CDR3 in DNA: TGTGCCAGCAGTTACACTCCACAGGGGGCCGGTCAGCCCCAGCATTTT. The encoded protein is CASSYTPQGAGQPQHF. This rearrangement joins TRBV6-6 to TRBJ1-5; 9 nucleotides agree with TRBD1. V dropped 2 bases and J dropped 6; count of bases not matched to a gene: 8. Per germline, CDR1 MNHNY and CDR2 SVGAGI (reference sequence). The CDR3 sequence is 16 residues long.

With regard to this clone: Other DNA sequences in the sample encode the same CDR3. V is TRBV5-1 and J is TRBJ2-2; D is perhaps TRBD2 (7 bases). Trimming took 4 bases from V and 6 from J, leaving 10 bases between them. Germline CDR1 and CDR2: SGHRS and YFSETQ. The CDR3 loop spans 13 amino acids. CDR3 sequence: CASSPGGPGELFF. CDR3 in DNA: TGCGCCAGCAGCCCCGGGGGGCCCGGGGAGCTGTTTTTT.